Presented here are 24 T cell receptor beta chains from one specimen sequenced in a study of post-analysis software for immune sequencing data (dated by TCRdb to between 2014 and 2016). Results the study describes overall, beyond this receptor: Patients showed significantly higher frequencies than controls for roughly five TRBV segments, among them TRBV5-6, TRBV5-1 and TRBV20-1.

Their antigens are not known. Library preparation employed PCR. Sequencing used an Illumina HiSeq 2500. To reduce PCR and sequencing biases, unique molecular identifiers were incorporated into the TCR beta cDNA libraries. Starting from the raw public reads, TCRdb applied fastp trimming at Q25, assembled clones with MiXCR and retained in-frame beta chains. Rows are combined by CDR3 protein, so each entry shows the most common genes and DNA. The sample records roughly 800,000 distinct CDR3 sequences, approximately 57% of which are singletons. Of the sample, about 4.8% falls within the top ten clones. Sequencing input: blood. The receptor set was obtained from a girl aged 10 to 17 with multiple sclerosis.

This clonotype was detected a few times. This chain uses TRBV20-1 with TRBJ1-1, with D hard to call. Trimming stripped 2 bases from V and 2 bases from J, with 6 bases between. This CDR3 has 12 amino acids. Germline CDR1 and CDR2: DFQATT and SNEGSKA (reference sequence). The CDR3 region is CSARQINTEAFF. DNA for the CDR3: TGCAGTGCTAGACAGATTAACACTGAAGCTTTCTTT.

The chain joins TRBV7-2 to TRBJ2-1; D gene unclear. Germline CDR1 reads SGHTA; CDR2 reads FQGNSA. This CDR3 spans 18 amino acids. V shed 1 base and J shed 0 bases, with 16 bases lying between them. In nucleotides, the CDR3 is TGTGCCAGCAGCTTAGTAGGCCTAGACTCAAGCTCCTACAATGAGCAGTTCTTC. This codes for CASSLVGLDSSSYNEQFF.

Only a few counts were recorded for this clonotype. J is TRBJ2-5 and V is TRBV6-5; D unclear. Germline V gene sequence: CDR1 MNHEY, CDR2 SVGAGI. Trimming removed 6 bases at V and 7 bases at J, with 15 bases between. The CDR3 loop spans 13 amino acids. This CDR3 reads CASRPPVTATQYF. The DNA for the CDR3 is TGTGCCAGCAGGCCTCCCGTGACTGCGACCCAGTACTTC.

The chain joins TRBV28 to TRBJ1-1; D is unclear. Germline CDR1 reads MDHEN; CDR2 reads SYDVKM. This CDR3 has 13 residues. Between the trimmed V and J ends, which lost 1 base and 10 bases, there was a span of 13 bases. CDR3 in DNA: TGTGCCAGCAGTTTATTGGCAGACACCGGAGCTTTCTTT. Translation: CASSLLADTGAFF.

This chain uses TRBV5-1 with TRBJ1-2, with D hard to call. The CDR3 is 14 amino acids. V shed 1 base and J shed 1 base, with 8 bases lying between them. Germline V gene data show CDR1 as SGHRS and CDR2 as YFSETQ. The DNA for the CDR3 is TGCGCCAGCAGCTTGTTACAGCGTAACTATGGCTACACCTTC. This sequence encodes CASSLLQRNYGYTF.

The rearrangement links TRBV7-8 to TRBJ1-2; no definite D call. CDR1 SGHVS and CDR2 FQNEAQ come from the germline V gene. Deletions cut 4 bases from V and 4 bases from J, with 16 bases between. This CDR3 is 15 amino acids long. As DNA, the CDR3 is TGTGCCAGCAGCTCGCTCGGGAGCGCTGCCTATGGCTACACCTTC. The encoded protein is CASSSLGSAAYGYTF.

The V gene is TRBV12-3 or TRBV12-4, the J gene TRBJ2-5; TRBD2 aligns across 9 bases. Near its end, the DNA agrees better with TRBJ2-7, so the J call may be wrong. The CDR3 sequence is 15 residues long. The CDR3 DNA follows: TGTGCCAGCAGGAGGCTAGCGGGGCCTGCCTGCGAGCAGTACTTC. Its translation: CASRRLAGPACEQYF.

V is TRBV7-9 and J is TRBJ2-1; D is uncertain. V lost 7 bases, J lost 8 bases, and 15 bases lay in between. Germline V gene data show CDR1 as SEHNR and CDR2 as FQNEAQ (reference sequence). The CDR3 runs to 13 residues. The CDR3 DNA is TGTGCCAGCATCCCCTCCCGTTTAGATGAGCAGTTCTTC. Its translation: CASIPSRLDEQFF.

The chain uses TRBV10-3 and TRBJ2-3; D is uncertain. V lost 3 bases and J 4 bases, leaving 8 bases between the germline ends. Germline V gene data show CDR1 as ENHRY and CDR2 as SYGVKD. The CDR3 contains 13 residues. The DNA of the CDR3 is TGTGCCATCAGTGACGGCGTTCCAGATACGCAGTATTTT. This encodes CAISDGVPDTQYF.

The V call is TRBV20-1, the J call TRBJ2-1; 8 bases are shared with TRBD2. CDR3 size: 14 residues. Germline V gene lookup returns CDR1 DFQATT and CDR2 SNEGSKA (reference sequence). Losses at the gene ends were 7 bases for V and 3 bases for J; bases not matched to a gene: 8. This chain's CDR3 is CSGRRGAYYNEQFF. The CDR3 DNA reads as TGCAGTGGTCGGCGGGGGGCCTACTACAATGAGCAGTTCTTC.

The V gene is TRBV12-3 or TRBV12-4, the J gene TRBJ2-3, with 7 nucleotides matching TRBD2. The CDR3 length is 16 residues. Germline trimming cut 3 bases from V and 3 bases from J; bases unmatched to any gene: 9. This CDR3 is CASSFRGGVVTDTQYF. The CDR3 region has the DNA TGTGCCAGCAGTTTCCGGGGAGGGGTCGTAACAGATACGCAGTATTTT.

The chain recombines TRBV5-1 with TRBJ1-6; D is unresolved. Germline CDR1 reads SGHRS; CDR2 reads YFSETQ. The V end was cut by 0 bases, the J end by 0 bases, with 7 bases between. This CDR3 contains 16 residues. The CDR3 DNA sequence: TGCGCCAGCAGCTTGGACTGGAGCTCCTATAATTCACCCCTCCACTTT. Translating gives CASSLDWSSYNSPLHF.

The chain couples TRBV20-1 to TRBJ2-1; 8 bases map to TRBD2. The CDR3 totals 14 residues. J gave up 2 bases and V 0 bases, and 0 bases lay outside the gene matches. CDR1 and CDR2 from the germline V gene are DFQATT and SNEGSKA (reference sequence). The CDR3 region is CSARDSGTYNEQFF. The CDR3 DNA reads TGCAGTGCTAGAGATAGCGGGACCTACAATGAGCAGTTCTTC.

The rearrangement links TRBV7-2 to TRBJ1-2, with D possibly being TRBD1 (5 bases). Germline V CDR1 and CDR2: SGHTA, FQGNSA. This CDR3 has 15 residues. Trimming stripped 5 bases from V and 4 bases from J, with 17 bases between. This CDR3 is CASSPGAGLGYGYTF. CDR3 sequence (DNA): TGTGCCAGCAGCCCAGGCGCAGGGTTGGGCTATGGCTACACCTTC.

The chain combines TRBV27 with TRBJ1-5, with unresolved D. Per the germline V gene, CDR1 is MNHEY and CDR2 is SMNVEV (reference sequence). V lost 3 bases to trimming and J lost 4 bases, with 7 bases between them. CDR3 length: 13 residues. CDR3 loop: CASSFGRNQPQHF. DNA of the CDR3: TGTGCCAGCAGTTTCGGCAGGAATCAGCCCCAGCATTTT.

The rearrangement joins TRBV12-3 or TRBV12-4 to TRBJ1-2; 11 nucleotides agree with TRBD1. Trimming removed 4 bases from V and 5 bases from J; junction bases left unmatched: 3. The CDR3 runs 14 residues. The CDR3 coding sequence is TGTGCCAGCAGTTGGGACAGGGGGTTGTATGGCTACACCTTC. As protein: CASSWDRGLYGYTF.

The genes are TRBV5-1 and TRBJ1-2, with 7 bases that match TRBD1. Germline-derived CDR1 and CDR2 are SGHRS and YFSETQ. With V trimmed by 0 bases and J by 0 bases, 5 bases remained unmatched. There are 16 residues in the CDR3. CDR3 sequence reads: CASSLAKDRPNYGYTF. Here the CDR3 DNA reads TGCGCCAGCAGCTTGGCGAAGGACAGGCCTAACTATGGCTACACCTTC.

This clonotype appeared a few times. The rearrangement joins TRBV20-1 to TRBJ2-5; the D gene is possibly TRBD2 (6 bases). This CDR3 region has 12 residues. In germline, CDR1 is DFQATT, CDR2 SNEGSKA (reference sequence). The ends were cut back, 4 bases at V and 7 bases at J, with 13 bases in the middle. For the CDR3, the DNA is TGCAGTGCTATGGCCCGGCGGGGGACCCAGTACTTC. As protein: CSAMARRGTQYF.

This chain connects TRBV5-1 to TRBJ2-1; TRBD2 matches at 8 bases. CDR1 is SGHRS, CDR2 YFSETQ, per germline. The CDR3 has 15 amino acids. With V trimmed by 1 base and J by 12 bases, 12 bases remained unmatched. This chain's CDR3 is CASSLTGGAGEGQFF. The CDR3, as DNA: TGCGCCAGCAGCTTGACCGGGGGGGCCGGAGAAGGGCAGTTCTTC.

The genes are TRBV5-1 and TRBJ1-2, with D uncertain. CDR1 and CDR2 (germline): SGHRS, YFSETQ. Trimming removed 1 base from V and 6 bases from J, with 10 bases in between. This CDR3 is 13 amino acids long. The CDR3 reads CASSLTEINGYTF. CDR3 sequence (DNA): TGCGCCAGCAGCTTGACAGAGATAAATGGCTACACCTTC.

The CDR3 region is CASTPQDTQYF. The CDR3 bases are TGTGCCAGCACCCCTCAGGATACGCAGTATTTT. The chain links TRBV2 to TRBJ2-3; D gene ambiguous. The CDR3 is 11 residues long. Germline V gene sequence: CDR1 SNHLY, CDR2 FYNNEI. Between the trimmed V and J ends, which lost 7 bases and 6 bases, there was a span of 8 bases. The complete variable domain, with remaining parts taken from reference TRBV2 and TRBJ2-3, reads EPEVTQTPSHQVTQMGQEVILRCVPISNHLYFYWYRQILGQKVEFLVSFYNNEISEKSEIFDDQFSVERPDGSNFTLKIRSTKLEDSAMYFCASTPQDTQYFGPGTRLTVL.

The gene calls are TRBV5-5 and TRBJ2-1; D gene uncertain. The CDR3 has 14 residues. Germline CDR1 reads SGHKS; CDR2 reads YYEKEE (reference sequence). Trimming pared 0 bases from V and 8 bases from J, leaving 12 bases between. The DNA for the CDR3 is TGTGCCAGCAGCTTGGAAGTAGCTGGCTATGAGCAGTTCTTC. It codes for CASSLEVAGYEQFF. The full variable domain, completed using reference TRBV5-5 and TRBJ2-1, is DAGVTQSPTHLIKTRGQQVTLRCSPISGHKSVSWYQQVLGQGPQFIFQYYEKEERGRGNFPDRFSARQFPNYSSELNVNALLLGDSALYLCASSLEVAGYEQFFGPGTRLTVL.

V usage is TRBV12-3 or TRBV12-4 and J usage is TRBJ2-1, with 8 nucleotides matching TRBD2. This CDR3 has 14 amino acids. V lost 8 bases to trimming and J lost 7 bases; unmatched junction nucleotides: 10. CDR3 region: CASCPRTSRNEQFF. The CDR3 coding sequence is TGTGCCAGCTGTCCTCGGACTAGCAGGAATGAGCAGTTCTTC.

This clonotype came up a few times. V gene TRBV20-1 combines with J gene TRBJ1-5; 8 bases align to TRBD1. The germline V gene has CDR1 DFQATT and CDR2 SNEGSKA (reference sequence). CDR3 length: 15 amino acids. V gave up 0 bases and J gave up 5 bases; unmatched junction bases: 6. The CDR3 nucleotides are TGCAGTGCTAGAGATCTCTCGACAGGGGATCAGCCCCAGCATTTT. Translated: CSARDLSTGDQPQHF.